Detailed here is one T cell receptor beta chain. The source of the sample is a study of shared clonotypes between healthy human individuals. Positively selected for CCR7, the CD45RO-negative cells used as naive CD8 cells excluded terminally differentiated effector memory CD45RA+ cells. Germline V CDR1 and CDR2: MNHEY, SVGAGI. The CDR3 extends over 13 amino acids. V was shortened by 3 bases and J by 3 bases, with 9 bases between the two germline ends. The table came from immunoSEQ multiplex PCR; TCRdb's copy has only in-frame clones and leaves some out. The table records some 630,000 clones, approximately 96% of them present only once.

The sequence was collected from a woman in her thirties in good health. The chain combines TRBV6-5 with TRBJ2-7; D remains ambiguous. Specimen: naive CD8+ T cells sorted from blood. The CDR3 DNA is TGTGCCAGCAGTTATCCCCCGGACTACGAGCAGTACTTC. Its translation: CASSYPPDYEQYF.